What follows are 16 T cell receptor beta chains derived from one specimen sequenced in a study of blood T cell repertoires in COVID-19. Libraries were prepared by immunoSEQ multiplex PCR; TCRdb keeps only in-frame clonotypes and omits some of them. The sample carries approximately 150,000 clones, approximately 86% recorded once. The sequenced sample consisted of peripheral blood. Source of these receptors: a man between 70 and 80 years old with acute or convalescent COVID-19.

This clone appeared a few times. The chain links TRBV3-1 (or the pseudogene TRBV3-2) to TRBJ1-2; D is possibly TRBD1 (5 bases). This CDR3 is built from 13 residues. Germline V CDR1 and CDR2: LGHDT, YNNKEL (reference sequence). CDR3 nucleotides: TGTGCAAGAAACCTACGGGGGGGATCCGCCTACACCTTC. It yields the protein CARNLRGGSAYTF.

The chain recombines TRBV7-2 with TRBJ1-2, with D unresolved. Trimming pared 0 bases from V and 4 bases from J, leaving 9 bases between. This CDR3 is built from 14 residues. Germline V gene data show CDR1 as SGHTA and CDR2 as FQGNSA. The CDR3 is CASSLAQVGYGYTF. The CDR3 DNA is TGTGCCAGCAGCTTAGCTCAGGTTGGCTATGGCTACACCTTC.

V is TRBV19 and J is TRBJ2-5; 8 bases align to TRBD2. Germline V gene lookup returns CDR1 LNHDA and CDR2 SQIVND (reference sequence). The length of the CDR3 is 15 residues. V was pared by 3 bases and J by 4 bases, with 7 bases of the junction left unmatched. The chain's CDR3 is CASSMALAGRETQYF. The CDR3 DNA follows: TGTGCCAGTAGTATGGCTTTAGCGGGACGAGAGACCCAGTACTTC.

V gene TRBV6-5 combines with J gene TRBJ1-2; TRBD1 matches at 8 bases. Germline trimming cut 6 bases from V and 4 bases from J; bases unmatched to any gene: 7. This CDR3 has 14 amino acids. CDR1 is MNHEY, CDR2 SVGAGI, per germline. In DNA, the CDR3 is TGTGCCAGCAGGCAGCCAGGACAGGGCTATGGCTACACCTTC. Its translation is CASRQPGQGYGYTF.

V usage is TRBV27 and J usage is TRBJ2-7; 8 positions agree with TRBD2. CDR3 size: 14 residues. Germline V gene lookup returns CDR1 MNHEY and CDR2 SMNVEV (reference sequence). The V and J ends lost 3 bases and 5 bases, in that order; junction bases with no gene match: 6. The CDR3 reads CASSLGAGGHEQYF. As DNA, the CDR3 is TGTGCCAGCAGTTTGGGGGCGGGAGGCCACGAGCAGTACTTC.

The J gene is TRBJ1-1, the V gene TRBV6-6; no definite D call. Germline V gene lookup returns CDR1 MNHNY and CDR2 SVGAGI (reference sequence). The CDR3 has 14 residues. Trimming took off 7 bases at V and 4 bases at J, with 16 bases between the two ends. The CDR3 DNA reads as TGTGCCAGCAAGGAGGAGGGAATTCTCACTGAAGCTTTCTTT. Protein product: CASKEEGILTEAFF.

V usage is TRBV7-3 and J usage is TRBJ2-2; D may be TRBD2 (6 bases). Trimming removed 5 bases from V and 2 bases from J, with 15 bases in between. The germline V gene encodes CDR1 SGHTA and CDR2 FQGTGA. The CDR3 contains 16 residues. CDR3 region: CASSTAGGANTGELFF. CDR3 sequence (DNA): TGTGCCAGCAGCACGGCGGGCGGGGCTAACACCGGGGAGCTGTTTTTT.

The genes are TRBV7-3 and TRBJ1-3; D remains unclear. The CDR3 is 16 amino acids. The germline gives CDR1 SGHTA, CDR2 FQGTGA. Trimming shortened V by 2 bases and J by 0 bases, and 11 bases separated the two germline ends. The CDR3 bases are TGTGCCAGCAGCTTAGGGCCTCTCGTCTCTGGAAACACCATATATTTT. Translated, it gives CASSLGPLVSGNTIYF. The entire variable domain, with the rest obtained from reference TRBV7-3 and TRBJ1-3, is as follows: GAGVSQTPSNKVTEKGKYVELRCDPISGHTALYWYRQSLGQGPEFLIYFQGTGAADDSGLPNDRFFAVRPEGSVSTLKIQRTERGDSAVYLCASSLGPLVSGNTIYFGEGSWLTVV.

CDR3 DNA sequence: TGTGCCAGCAGCGCCACAGGGAACGTGAATGAAAAACTGTTTTTT. The encoded protein is CASSATGNVNEKLFF. V is TRBV7-9 and J is TRBJ1-4; possibly TRBD1 for D (6 bases). The germline gives CDR1 SEHNR, CDR2 FQNEAQ (reference sequence). V lost 5 bases to trimming and J lost 5 bases, with 15 bases between them. The CDR3 sequence is 15 residues long.

V usage is TRBV12-5 and J usage is TRBJ2-1; tentative D call: TRBD2 (6 bases). The CDR3 contains 13 residues. Trimming cost V 5 bases and J 4 bases, with 9 bases left between them. CDR1 is LGHNT, CDR2 FRNRAP, per germline. The CDR3: CASGAGQYNEQFF. The CDR3 nucleotides are TGTGCTAGTGGTGCGGGGCAGTACAATGAGCAGTTCTTC. Combining the CDR3 with reference TRBV12-5 and TRBJ2-1 gives the whole variable domain DARVTQTPRHKVTEMGQEVTMRCQPILGHNTVFWYRQTMMQGLELLAYFRNRAPLDDSGMPKDRFSAEMPDATLATLKIQPSEPRDSAVYFCASGAGQYNEQFFGPGTRLTVL.

The CDR3 nucleotides are TGTGCCAGCAGCGCCGGGACTACCCAATACACCGGGGAGCTGTTTTTT. Translated, it gives CASSAGTTQYTGELFF. The chain carries TRBV7-3 and TRBJ2-2; 7 nucleotides line up with TRBD2. The CDR3 is 16 residues long. Trimming cost V 5 bases and J 3 bases; bases outside gene matches: 9. Germline-derived CDR1 and CDR2 are SGHTA and FQGTGA.

This clone has only a few counts. The V and J genes are TRBV5-4 and TRBJ2-2; 7 bases fit TRBD2. The CDR3 has 16 residues. The germline gives CDR1 SGHNT, CDR2 YYREEE (reference sequence). With 0 bases clipped from V and 7 bases from J, the junction kept 9 bases outside the gene matches. The CDR3 loop is CASSLGGLRASGELFF. The CDR3 coding sequence is TGTGCCAGCAGCTTGGGGGGACTACGAGCCAGCGGGGAGCTGTTTTTT.

V is TRBV30 and J is TRBJ1-5; D remains unclear. The CDR3 is 13 amino acids. Between the trimmed V and J ends, which lost 5 bases and 6 bases, there was a span of 14 bases. Germline V CDR1 and CDR2: GTSNPN, SVGIG (reference sequence). Here the CDR3 DNA reads TGTGCCTGGGGCCCCCCGGGTGGTCAGCCCCAGCATTTT. Its protein product is CAWGPPGGQPQHF. Drawing the rest from reference TRBV30 and TRBJ1-5, the complete variable domain is SQTIHQWPATLVQPVGSPLSLECTVEGTSNPNLYWYRQAAGRGLQLLFYSVGIGQISSEVPQNLSASRPQDRQFILSSKKLLLSDSGFYLCAWGPPGGQPQHFGDGTRLSIL.

The V gene is TRBV24-1, the J gene TRBJ1-2, with a weak D call TRBD1 (6 bases). The CDR3 has 14 amino acids. Trimming stripped 4 bases from V and 1 base from J, with 9 bases between. The V gene's germline CDR1 is KGHDR and CDR2 SFDVKD. The DNA of the CDR3 is TGTGCCACCAGTGAAACAGGGATTAACTATGGCTACACCTTC. Translating gives CATSETGINYGYTF.

The table lists this clone with many counts. The J gene is TRBJ1-3, the V gene TRBV29-1; 9 nucleotides align to TRBD1. The CDR3 runs 18 residues. The trim removed 5 bases at V and 0 bases at J, leaving 14 bases unmatched. In germline, CDR1 is SQVTM, CDR2 ANQGSEA. CDR3 sequence reads: CSVYYSGTGSDSGNTIYF. For the CDR3, the DNA is TGCAGCGTTTATTACTCCGGGACAGGGTCTGACTCTGGAAACACCATATATTTT.

This clone occurred once. The J gene is TRBJ2-1, the V gene TRBV7-2; TRBD2 might be the D (5 bases). V gave up 1 base and J gave up 3 bases, with 10 bases separating them. Germline V gene lookup returns CDR1 SGHTA and CDR2 FQGNSA. The CDR3 has 15 amino acids. CDR3 nucleotide sequence: TGTGCCAGCAGCTTAGATAGCGCAAGCTACAATGAGCAGTTCTTC. Translating gives CASSLDSASYNEQFF.